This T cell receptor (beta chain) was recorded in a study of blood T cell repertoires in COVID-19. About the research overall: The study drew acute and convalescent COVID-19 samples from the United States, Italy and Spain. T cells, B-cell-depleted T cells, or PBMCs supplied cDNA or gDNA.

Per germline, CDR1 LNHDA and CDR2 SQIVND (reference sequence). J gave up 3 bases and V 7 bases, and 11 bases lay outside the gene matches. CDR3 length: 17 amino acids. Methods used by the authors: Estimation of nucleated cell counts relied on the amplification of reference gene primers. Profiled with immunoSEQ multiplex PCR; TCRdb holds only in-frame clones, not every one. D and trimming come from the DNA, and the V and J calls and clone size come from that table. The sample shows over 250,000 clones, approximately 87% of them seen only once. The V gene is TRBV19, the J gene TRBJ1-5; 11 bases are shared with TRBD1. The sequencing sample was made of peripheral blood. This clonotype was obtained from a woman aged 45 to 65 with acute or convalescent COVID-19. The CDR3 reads CASNGGQGVLFNQPQHF. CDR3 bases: TGTGCCAGTAACGGGGGACAGGGGGTCCTCTTCAATCAGCCCCAGCATTTT.